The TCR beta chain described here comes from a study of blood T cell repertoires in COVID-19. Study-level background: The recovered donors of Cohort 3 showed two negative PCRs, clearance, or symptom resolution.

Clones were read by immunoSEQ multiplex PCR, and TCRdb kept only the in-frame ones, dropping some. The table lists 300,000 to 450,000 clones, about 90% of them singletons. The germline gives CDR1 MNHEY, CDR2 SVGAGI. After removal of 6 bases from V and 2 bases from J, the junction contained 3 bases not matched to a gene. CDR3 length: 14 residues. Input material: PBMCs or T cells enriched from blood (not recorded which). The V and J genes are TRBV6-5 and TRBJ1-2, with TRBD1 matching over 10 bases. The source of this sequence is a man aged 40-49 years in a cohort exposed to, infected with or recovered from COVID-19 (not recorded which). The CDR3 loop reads CASRETGGNYGYTF. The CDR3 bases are TGTGCCAGCAGGGAGACAGGGGGCAACTATGGCTACACCTTC.